The 15 T cell receptor beta chains listed next were all sequenced from one sample in a study of cytomegalovirus exposure and HLA in healthy donors. TCRdb's copy holds only in-frame clones and misses some; the assay was immunoSEQ multiplex PCR. The sample holds some 80,000 clones, 95% to 96% seen once. The sequencing sample was made of PBMCs. Receptors were obtained from a woman in her late teens or twenties in good health and CMV-seronegative.

The V gene is TRBV28, the J gene TRBJ1-5; possible D gene TRBD1, 5 bases. Germline assignment: CDR1 MDHEN and CDR2 SYDVKM. The CDR3 is 15 residues long. Trimming shortened V by 3 bases and J by 3 bases, and 12 bases separated the two germline ends. The chain's CDR3 is CASSFGDRNNQPQHF. DNA for the CDR3: TGTGCCAGCAGTTTCGGTGACAGAAACAATCAGCCCCAGCATTTT.

The CDR3 loop is CASSLAGSGTSGWDEQFF. The CDR3 DNA reads TGTGCCAGCAGCTTAGCCGGGTCCGGGACTAGCGGGTGGGATGAGCAGTTCTTC. The J gene is TRBJ2-1, the V gene TRBV7-9; 12 bases agree with TRBD2. CDR3 length: 18 amino acids. V shed 0 bases, J shed 8 bases, and the junction held 11 bases outside the gene matches. Germline-derived CDR1 and CDR2 are SEHNR and FQNEAQ (reference sequence).

The chain is built from TRBV28 and TRBJ2-5; D gene uncertain. Per germline, CDR1 MDHEN and CDR2 SYDVKM. The CDR3 is made up of 14 amino acids. V shed 2 bases and J shed 1 base, with 8 bases lying between them. The CDR3 coding sequence is TGTGCCAGCAGTTTAGCTTTAGCCCAAGAGACCCAGTACTTC. Its protein product is CASSLALAQETQYF.

This clone was seen only once. This rearrangement joins TRBV2 to TRBJ1-5; D is unresolved. Germline V gene lookup returns CDR1 SNHLY and CDR2 FYNNEI. The CDR3 sequence is 15 residues long. Between the trimmed V and J ends, which lost 6 bases and 0 bases, there was a span of 12 bases. CDR3 sequence: CASRLNSYSNQPQHF. The DNA of the CDR3 is TGTGCCAGCAGGTTGAACTCATATAGCAATCAGCCCCAGCATTTT.

The gene calls are TRBV18 and TRBJ1-1; D possibly corresponds to TRBD1 (5 bases). The CDR3 length is 17 residues. Germline V gives CDR1 KGHSH, CDR2 LQKENI. The V gene lost 0 bases and the J gene lost 0 bases, with 14 bases spanning the gap. This CDR3 reads CASSPPGVVTLNTEAFF. The CDR3, as DNA: TGTGCCAGCTCACCACCAGGGGTGGTAACCCTGAACACTGAAGCTTTCTTT.

The chain couples TRBV27 to TRBJ2-3; weak D call: TRBD2 (7 bases). The CDR3 totals 15 residues. The V and J ends lost 6 bases and 3 bases respectively, with 16 bases between them. Germline V lookup: CDR1 MNHEY, CDR2 SMNVEV (reference sequence). CDR3 coding DNA: TGTGCCAGCAGCATGCGAGGGGGGGCGACAGATACGCAGTATTTT. Translation gives CASSMRGGATDTQYF.

The CDR3: CASSAGGPYSNQPQHF. CDR3 bases: TGTGCCAGCAGCGCGGGGGGCCCGTATAGCAATCAGCCCCAGCATTTT. The chain links TRBV11-2 to TRBJ1-5; TRBD1 is a possible D gene (6 bases). This CDR3 spans 16 amino acids. Trimming left V 5 bases short and J 0 bases short, with 14 bases between. CDR1 and CDR2 from the germline V gene are SGHAT and FQNNGV.

This rearrangement joins TRBV7-2 to TRBJ2-7, with D uncertain. Trimming pared 1 base from V and 5 bases from J, leaving 6 bases between. This CDR3 has 12 amino acids. Looked up from germline, CDR1 is SGHTA and CDR2 is FQGNSA. CDR3 DNA sequence: TGTGCCAGCAGCTTAGTACGGGACGAGCAGTACTTC. Its translation: CASSLVRDEQYF.

In DNA, the CDR3 is TGTGCCAGCAGCTTAGCCGGGAGGCTGGATTCACCCCTCCACTTT. Its translation is CASSLAGRLDSPLHF. The V and J genes are TRBV7-9 and TRBJ1-6; D not resolved. V gave up 0 bases and J gave up 8 bases, with 11 bases separating them. CDR1 SEHNR and CDR2 FQNEAQ come from the germline V gene (reference sequence). The CDR3 sequence is 15 residues long.

The CDR3 DNA is TGTGCCAGCAGTTTATATCCCTCCTCCTTTTACGAGGCGGCTCCCACTGAAGCTTTCTTT. Its translation is CASSLYPSSFYEAAPTEAFF. The chain has TRBV27 and TRBJ1-1; no firm D call. The CDR3 consists of 20 residues. Trimming removed 1 base from V and 4 bases from J, with 28 bases in between. Germline CDR1 reads MNHEY; CDR2 reads SMNVEV (reference sequence).

This chain uses TRBV14 with TRBJ2-7; 9 positions match TRBD1. The CDR3 consists of 13 residues. With V trimmed by 5 bases and J by 4 bases, 3 bases remained unmatched. The germline CDR1 and CDR2 sequences are SGHDN and FVKESK. In nucleotides, the CDR3 is TGTGCCAGCAGCTACGGACAGGGGTACGAGCAGTACTTC. This codes for CASSYGQGYEQYF.

The genes are TRBV19 and TRBJ2-1, with 9 nucleotides matching TRBD1. Unmatched junction bases numbered 12, after V lost 3 bases and J lost 0 bases. Germline V lookup: CDR1 LNHDA, CDR2 SQIVND (reference sequence). The CDR3 has 19 residues. In nucleotides, the CDR3 is TGTGCCAGTAGTATTGGGACAGGGCAAGTGCGGCACTCCTACAATGAGCAGTTCTTC. Translation gives CASSIGTGQVRHSYNEQFF.

This chain links TRBV5-4 with TRBJ2-2, with 9 positions matching TRBD2. V shed 4 bases and J 5 bases; nucleotides not matched to a gene: 9. CDR3 size: 16 residues. Per the germline V gene, CDR1 is SGHNT and CDR2 is YYREEE (reference sequence). The CDR3 is CASSPSSGSGTGELFF. The CDR3 nucleotides are TGTGCCAGCAGCCCCAGTAGCGGGAGCGGAACCGGGGAGCTGTTTTTT.

This clone has only a few counts. This chain uses TRBV27 with TRBJ1-5; maybe TRBD1 (5 bases). This CDR3 has 14 amino acids. V lost 2 bases and J lost 3, with 8 bases in between. Germline CDR1 reads MNHEY; CDR2 reads SMNVEV (reference sequence). The CDR3 protein is CASSLGTANQPQHF. As DNA, the CDR3 is TGTGCCAGCAGTTTAGGGACTGCCAATCAGCCCCAGCATTTT.

V gene TRBV5-1 combines with J gene TRBJ2-7, with 9 bases that match TRBD1. Germline V gives CDR1 SGHRS, CDR2 YFSETQ. The CDR3 runs to 14 residues. Trimming cost V 4 bases and J 4 bases; bases outside gene matches: 6. The CDR3 nucleotides are TGCGCCAGCAGCATCGACAGGGGGTTATACGAGCAGTACTTC. Encoded protein: CASSIDRGLYEQYF.